This T cell receptor (beta chain) was sequenced during a study of early T cells in non-severe SARS-CoV-2 infection. Looking at the study overall: Sequencing used unsorted whole-blood bulk RNA, so chains lack pairing. Study results and limitations: The matching step, a VDJdb search, favored anti-spike CD8 responses and missed private and CD4 specificities.

Attachment of unique molecular identifiers to individual cDNA molecules was performed. TCRdb reanalysed the 5' RACE reads using MiXCR and keeps one entry per CDR3 protein. The table records 88,000 or so distinct CDR3 sequences, more than 12% of them present only once. CDR3 length: 18 amino acids. With V trimmed by 1 base and J by 0 bases, 5 bases remained unmatched. The germline V gene has CDR1 MGHRA and CDR2 YSYEKL. Regarding this clonotype: Its specificity is not known.

The V gene is TRBV4-1, the J gene TRBJ2-7; TRBD2 agrees at 14 bases. The clonotype originates from an adult who was a healthcare worker with PCR-confirmed SARS-CoV-2 infection or an uninfected control (not recorded which). The sequenced material came from whole blood. Written as DNA, the CDR3 is TGCGCCAGCAGCCAAGTTTTCGGGACTAGCGGGAGCTCCTACGAGCAGTACTTC. Its translation: CASSQVFGTSGSSYEQYF.